Reported below is one T cell receptor beta chain. Germline V gene sequence: CDR1 KGHDR, CDR2 SFDVKD. V shed 9 bases and J shed 6 bases, with 17 bases lying between them. This CDR3 has 14 residues. This record comes from a study of blood T cell repertoires in COVID-19. As for the study in general: Whether acute or convalescent, the COVID-19 samples came from the United States, Italy and Spain.

The repertoire was sequenced with immunoSEQ multiplex PCR; TCRdb's copy has only in-frame clones and lacks some. Among tens of thousands of clones listed, 85% to 90% were seen once. This chain joins TRBV24-1 and TRBJ2-1; D perhaps matches TRBD2 (6 bases). This clonotype was obtained from a human donor in a cohort sampled during active COVID-19. Sequencing was done on a sample of peripheral blood. CDR3 loop: CATLRGPGSNEQFF. Written as DNA, the CDR3 is TGTGCCACCCTCCGAGGGCCCGGGAGCAATGAGCAGTTCTTC.